The 21 T cell receptor beta chains reported below all come from one sample, sequenced in a study of T cells after yellow fever vaccination. TCRdb ran MiXCR on the 5' RACE reads and lists one entry per CDR3 protein. The sample shows some 290,000 distinct CDR3 sequences, around 10% of them seen only once. Sequences were derived from CD4+ T cells sorted from PBMCs, sampled 45 days after the yellow fever booster vaccination. Receptors originate from a man aged 18 to 35 who received the YFV17D yellow fever vaccine.

This clonotype was detected a few times. The junction and the germline gene differ at one end; a read error may be behind it. The genes are TRBV29-1 and TRBJ1-2, with D tentatively TRBD1 (6 bases). The CDR3 loop spans 16 amino acids. The germline CDR1 and CDR2 sequences are SQVTM and ANQGSEA. The CDR3 DNA is TGCAGCGTCGAAGGACTAGAGAGGGGGGGGACTGATGGCTACACCTTC. Translation gives CSVEGLERGGTDGYTF.

This clonotype was recorded many times. This chain links TRBV20-1 with TRBJ2-1; TRBD2 agrees at 11 bases. Looked up from germline, CDR1 is DFQATT and CDR2 is SNEGSKA (reference sequence). This CDR3 is built from 16 residues. J gave up 3 bases and V 3 bases, and 7 bases lay outside the gene matches. CDR3 bases: TGCAGTGCTAGTTCTCTAGCGGGGGGTTTCTACAATGAGCAGTTCTTC. Encoded protein: CSASSLAGGFYNEQFF.

This clonotype was seen ten or more times. V and J are TRBV6-5 and TRBJ1-5; D call uncertain. This CDR3 is built from 14 residues. CDR1 and CDR2 from the germline V gene are MNHEY and SVGAGI. The V end lost 6 bases, the J end lost 2 bases, and 11 bases lay between the germline ends. The CDR3 here is CASSRAVGNQPQHF. CDR3 sequence (DNA): TGTGCCAGCAGCCGAGCGGTGGGCAATCAGCCCCAGCATTTT.

V is TRBV20-1 and J is TRBJ2-7, with D perhaps matching TRBD1 (5 bases). Germline CDR1 reads DFQATT; CDR2 reads SNEGSKA (reference sequence). This CDR3 has 13 amino acids. Trimming shortened V by 2 bases and J by 2 bases, and 10 bases separated the two germline ends. Written as DNA, the CDR3 is TGCAGTGCTAGAAACCCAGGGACCTACGAGCAGTACTTC. Protein product: CSARNPGTYEQYF.

This clonotype was detected a few times. The CDR3 DNA is TGTGCCACCAGCAGAGGGGGCATCGAAAGCTATGGCTACACCTTC. It specifies CATSRGGIESYGYTF. The V and J genes are TRBV15 and TRBJ1-2, with a possible D match to TRBD1 (5 bases). The CDR3 contains 15 residues. Germline V gives CDR1 LNHNV, CDR2 YYDKDF (reference sequence). Trimming stripped 1 base from V and 4 bases from J, with 13 bases between.

The rearrangement uses TRBV4-1 and TRBJ2-3; D could derive from TRBD1 or TRBD2 (6 bases each). V lost 2 bases and J lost 10, with 13 bases in between. Germline V gives CDR1 MGHRA, CDR2 YSYEKL. CDR3 length: 13 amino acids. The DNA for the CDR3 is TGCGCCAGCAGCCAACGGGGGCTTGATCCGCAGTATTTT. Its translation: CASSQRGLDPQYF.

This clonotype was observed many times. The chain carries TRBV5-1 and TRBJ1-6, with unresolved D. Germline V gene data show CDR1 as SGHRS and CDR2 as YFSETQ. V lost 5 bases, J lost 0 bases, and 3 bases lay in between. This CDR3 is built from 13 residues. CDR3 sequence reads: CASRDSYNSPLHF. CDR3 sequence (DNA): TGCGCCAGCAGAGACTCCTATAATTCACCCCTCCACTTT.

Only a few counts were recorded for this clonotype. The rearrangement uses TRBV10-3 and TRBJ2-3, with 12 bases aligning to TRBD1. Trimming at V came to 0 bases and at J to 6 bases, leaving 4 bases not matched to a gene. The CDR3 is 16 residues long. Germline CDR1 reads ENHRY; CDR2 reads SYGVKD. The CDR3 loop is CAISESGQGAGDTQYF. CDR3 DNA: TGTGCCATCAGTGAGTCGGGACAGGGGGCCGGGGATACGCAGTATTTT.

This clonotype was counted a few times. This chain joins TRBV20-1 and TRBJ1-1; D not certain. Germline CDR1 reads DFQATT; CDR2 reads SNEGSKA (reference sequence). Trimming removed 5 bases at V and 1 base at J, with 11 bases between. The CDR3 spans 13 residues. The CDR3 region is CSAPPVPNTEAFF. CDR3 coding DNA: TGCAGTGCTCCACCCGTTCCGAACACTGAAGCTTTCTTT.

This clonotype appeared a few times. The chain has TRBV27 and TRBJ2-3; 11 nucleotides align to TRBD2. Germline CDR1 and CDR2: MNHEY and SMNVEV (reference sequence). J was trimmed by 1 base and V by 6 bases; bases with no gene match: 3. The CDR3 has 15 residues. Written as DNA, the CDR3 is TGTGCCAGCAGGCTAGCGGGGGGCCGCACAGATACGCAGTATTTT. This encodes CASRLAGGRTDTQYF.

V is TRBV3-1 and J is TRBJ2-5; the D is unclear. Trimming pared 0 bases from V and 3 bases from J, leaving 8 bases between. The germline gives CDR1 LGHDT, CDR2 YNNKEL (reference sequence). The CDR3 is 14 amino acids. The CDR3 region is CASSQDRRKETQYF. The CDR3 DNA follows: TGTGCCAGCAGCCAAGATAGGAGAAAAGAGACCCAGTACTTC.

The rearrangement joins TRBV20-1 to TRBJ2-3; D may be TRBD2 (5 bases). The germline V gene encodes CDR1 DFQATT and CDR2 SNEGSKA (reference sequence). This CDR3 is built from 14 residues. V lost 3 bases and J 3 bases, leaving 13 bases between the germline ends. CDR3 sequence (DNA): TGCAGTGCTAGGATCCCGGGAACAACAGATACGCAGTATTTT. This encodes CSARIPGTTDTQYF.

There are a few counts of this clonotype. This rearrangement joins TRBV30 to TRBJ2-7, with D perhaps TRBD1 (6 bases). Germline loops: CDR1 GTSNPN, CDR2 SVGIG (reference sequence). V was trimmed by 3 bases and J by 2 bases, leaving 8 bases between them. The length of the CDR3 is 12 residues. The CDR3 loop is CAWSTGTYEQYF. The CDR3 bases are TGTGCCTGGAGCACAGGGACCTACGAGCAGTACTTC.

The CDR3 nucleotides read TGTGCCAGCAGCTGGTTTTGGGGAAAACGGGACACCGGGGAGCTGTTTTTT. Its protein product is CASSWFWGKRDTGELFF. V usage is TRBV11-2 and J usage is TRBJ2-2, with D hard to call. CDR3 size: 17 residues. Germline CDR1 SGHAT, CDR2 FQNNGV. With 4 bases removed from V and 3 bases from J, the gap between germline ends came to 18 bases.

This chain links TRBV3-2 with TRBJ1-5; TRBD1 reflects the table's D call only, with no check against the DNA. TRBV3-2 is a recognized pseudogene. The CDR3 length is 22 residues. The CDR3 loop is CASSQESPRKFPTGNEDQPQHF. CDR3 in DNA: TGTGCCAGCAGCCAAGAAAGCCCTCGTAAGTTCCCGACAGGGAATGAGGATCAGCCCCAGCATTTT.

This clonotype has a handful of counts. The chain recombines TRBV24-1 with TRBJ2-2, with a weak D call TRBD1 (6 bases). The V end lost 0 bases, the J end lost 4 bases, and 11 bases lay between the germline ends. Germline CDR1 KGHDR, CDR2 SFDVKD. This CDR3 is built from 16 residues. In DNA form, the CDR3 reads TGTGCCACCAGTGATTTGCGGCAGGGGAGCACCGGGGAGCTGTTTTTT. Protein: CATSDLRQGSTGELFF.

This chain uses TRBV6-5 with TRBJ1-1; tentatively, D is TRBD1 (5 bases). Germline V CDR1 and CDR2: MNHEY, SVGAGI. V lost 4 bases and J 1 base, leaving 13 bases between the germline ends. This CDR3 region has 15 residues. CDR3 nucleotide sequence: TGTGCCAGCAGTTTCTGGGGGAGGTGGAACACTGAAGCTTTCTTT. Protein: CASSFWGRWNTEAFF.

The chain links TRBV4-1 to TRBJ1-2, with D possibly matching TRBD1 (6 bases). Germline loops: CDR1 MGHRA, CDR2 YSYEKL. Deletions cut 4 bases from V and 5 bases from J, with 14 bases between. This CDR3 is 14 amino acids long. The CDR3 here is CASSLRGGWYGYTF. The CDR3 bases are TGCGCCAGCAGCCTGAGGGGGGGGTGGTATGGCTACACCTTC.

The rearrangement links TRBV6-7 to TRBJ1-1; D perhaps matches TRBD1 (5 bases). TRBV6-7 is an ORF; its function is uncertain. V lost 7 bases and J 9 bases, leaving 24 bases between the germline ends. The CDR3 sequence is 15 residues long. CDR3 sequence: CASKGAKARPSKAFF. The CDR3 coding sequence is TGTGCCAGCAAAGGGGCCAAGGCCCGCCCTAGCAAAGCTTTCTTT.

This clonotype came up many times. This chain links TRBV7-3 with TRBJ2-6, with D perhaps given as TRBD1 or TRBD2 (5 bases each). The length of the CDR3 is 16 residues. CDR1 and CDR2 from the germline V gene are SGHTA and FQGTGA. The V end was cut by 4 bases, the J end by 0 bases, with 10 bases between. The CDR3 DNA follows: TGTGCCAGCAGCTCTAGCAGGGTCTCTGGGGCCAACGTCCTGACTTTC. It translates to CASSSSRVSGANVLTF.

The table lists this clonotype with a few counts. The CDR3 DNA follows: TGTGCCATCAGTGAAAAGGGCCTGGGGGATGAAAAACTGTTTTTT. It codes for CAISEKGLGDEKLFF. J is TRBJ1-4 and V is TRBV10-3; D may be TRBD1 (5 bases). The CDR3 totals 15 residues. The germline V gene has CDR1 ENHRY and CDR2 SYGVKD. The V gene lost 3 bases and the J gene lost 6 bases, with 14 bases spanning the gap.